This T cell receptor beta chain was sequenced in a study of T cell responses to AZD1222 COVID-19 vaccine (dated by TCRdb to about 2021). Context from the whole study: TCR sequencing was performed for about 240 trial participants, of whom about 210 were given two doses of AZD1222 and around 25 were given two doses of MenACWY control vaccine. Enrollment into the trials was organized by age into subgroups of 18-55, 56-69 and 70-plus years, and those subgroups contained approximately 160, 26 and 62 TCR-sequenced participants, respectively. General findings and caveats noted by the study authors: A significant rise in spike-specific TCR breadth and depth was observed after two AZD1222 doses relative to day 0 and relative to MenACWY recipients. Because no day 14 peak-response samples were available, repertoires were characterized only after the peak T cell response. Conclusions about previously exposed vaccinees were limited because only six or seven AZD1222 recipients were SARS-CoV-2 seropositive at baseline. Participants were mostly white British and included more females than males, and it was suggested by the authors that clonal diversity may have been underestimated. The vaccine-associated CD4 TCRs covered the entire spike protein, and the dominant responses fell in regions 160-218 and 743-854. Reportedly, close to half of the unique spike-specific TCRs recognized epitopes lying outside the regions that are mutated in the B.1.351 and B.1.1.7 variants. In the small 56-69-year group, the increase in depth fell short of significance, most likely because of low power.

Notes on this clone: There is no known antigen for this receptor. Base qualities are not recorded, but no much larger clone differs from it by a single base.

Spanning cysteine to phenylalanine, the CDR3 consists of 14 amino acids. Only CDR3 DNA remains: 42 bases, in frame from the first base. V sheds 4 bases and J sheds 7 bases, leaving 13 bases between their ends. CDR1 MNHEY and CDR2 SMNVEV were looked up in the germline V gene (reference sequence). The CDR3 regions of human TCRbeta chains were analyzed by immunosequencing. In the original analysis: TCRs in the repertoires were compared against a reference library of SARS-CoV-2-specific TCRs that had been generated with the MIRA antigen-specificity platform. Breadth was defined as the fraction of unique TCRs that were SARS-CoV-2-associated. Depth was defined as the fraction of total T cells that were SARS-CoV-2-associated. Using the MIRA data, each spike-specific TCR was mapped to the spike region that the TCR reacts to and placed in a CD4 or CD8 class. Log10-transformed breadth and depth values were compared by one-way ANOVA with Sidak's multiple comparisons tests. TCRdb took over this immuneACCESS table, retaining in-frame rearrangements with V and J assigned. Such tables are incomplete; in checked studies, under half of the missing clones stem from an unresolved V gene, and the remainder is unexplained. V and J calls and clone size follow that table, whereas D and trimming were derived from the DNA. The sample contains 75,000 to 90,000 clones, 80% to 90% of them found a single time. The ten largest clones take up 9.5% to 13% of the sample.

In light of the paper, this sample's time point label describes: about 28 days (+/-7) after the second vaccine dose. AZD1222 recipients with second doses at about 4 weeks or about 12 weeks were pooled, because spike-specific TCR depth and breadth did not differ between schedules. Vaccinee samples came from UK trials COV001 and COV002, including a single-blind randomized controlled phase 2/3 trial of AZD1222 (ChAdOx1 nCoV-19) in healthy adults. Trial participant PBMC samples were collected at day 0 and day 28 after the second dose for TCRbeta chain sequencing. The sequence links TRBV27 to TRBJ1-4, with TRBD1 as a weak D call on 6 bases. The receptor was derived from an adult who received the AZD1222 COVID-19 vaccine. The source was peripheral blood, collected 28 days after the second AZD1222 dose. The CDR3 is CASSYQGKGEKLFF. The bases read TGTGCCAGCAGTTACCAGGGGAAGGGTGAAAAACTGTTTTTT.